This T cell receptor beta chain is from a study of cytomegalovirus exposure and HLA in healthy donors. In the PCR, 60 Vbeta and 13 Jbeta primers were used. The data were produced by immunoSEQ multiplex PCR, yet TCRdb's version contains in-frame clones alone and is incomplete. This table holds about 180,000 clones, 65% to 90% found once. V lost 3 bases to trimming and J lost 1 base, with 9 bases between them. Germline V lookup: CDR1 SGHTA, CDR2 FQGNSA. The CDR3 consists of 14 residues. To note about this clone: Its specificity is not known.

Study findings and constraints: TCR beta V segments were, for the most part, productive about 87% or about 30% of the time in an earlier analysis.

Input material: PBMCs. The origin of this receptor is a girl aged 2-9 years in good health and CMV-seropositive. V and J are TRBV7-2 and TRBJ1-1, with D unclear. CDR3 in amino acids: CASSFWGGNTEAFF. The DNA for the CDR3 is TGTGCCAGCAGCTTCTGGGGAGGGAACACTGAAGCTTTCTTT.